This T cell receptor (beta chain) was sequenced in a study of blood T cell repertoires in COVID-19. Profiled with immunoSEQ multiplex PCR; TCRdb holds only in-frame clones, not every one. The table lists approximately 100,000 clones, around 87% of them singletons. The sequenced sample was peripheral blood. The receptor's source is a woman in her twenties or thirties with acute or convalescent COVID-19.

CDR3 sequence reads: CASRAGTGVYEQYF. CDR3 sequence (DNA): TGTGCCAGTAGAGCCGGGACAGGAGTCTACGAGCAGTACTTC. This rearrangement joins TRBV19 to TRBJ2-7, with 8 bases that match TRBD1. The CDR3 spans 14 residues. Germline trimming cut 6 bases from V and 3 bases from J; bases unmatched to any gene: 7. The germline V gene encodes CDR1 LNHDA and CDR2 SQIVND (reference sequence).